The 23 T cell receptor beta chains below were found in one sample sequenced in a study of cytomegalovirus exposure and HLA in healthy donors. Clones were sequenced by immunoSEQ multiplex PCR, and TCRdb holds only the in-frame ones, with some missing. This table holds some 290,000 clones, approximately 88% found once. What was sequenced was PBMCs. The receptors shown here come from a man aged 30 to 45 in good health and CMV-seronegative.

The CDR3 here is CASSHPRGPQHF. The DNA of the CDR3 is TGTGCCAGCAGCCACCCCAGGGGGCCCCAGCATTTT. The chain employs TRBV27 and TRBJ1-5; D is possibly TRBD1 (6 bases). This CDR3 spans 12 amino acids. The germline gives CDR1 MNHEY, CDR2 SMNVEV (reference sequence). Trimming cost V 6 bases and J 9 bases, with 12 bases left between them.

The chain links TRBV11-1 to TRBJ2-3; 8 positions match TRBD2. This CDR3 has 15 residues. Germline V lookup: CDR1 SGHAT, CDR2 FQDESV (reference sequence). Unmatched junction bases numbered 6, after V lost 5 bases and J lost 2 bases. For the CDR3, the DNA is TGTGCCAGCAGCCAGACTAGCGTACACACAGATACGCAGTATTTT. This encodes CASSQTSVHTDTQYF.

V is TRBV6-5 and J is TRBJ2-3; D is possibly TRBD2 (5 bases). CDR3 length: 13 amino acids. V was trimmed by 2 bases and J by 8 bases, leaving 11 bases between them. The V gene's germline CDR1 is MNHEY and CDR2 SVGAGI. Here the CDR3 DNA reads TGTGCCAGCAGTTACAAGCGGTTAGGTACGCAGTATTTT. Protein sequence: CASSYKRLGTQYF.

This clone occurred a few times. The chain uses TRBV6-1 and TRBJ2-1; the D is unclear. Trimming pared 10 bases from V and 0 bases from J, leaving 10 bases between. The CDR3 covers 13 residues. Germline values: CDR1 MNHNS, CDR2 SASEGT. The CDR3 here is CATGKSSYNEQFF. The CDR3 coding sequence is TGTGCCACCGGTAAAAGCTCCTACAATGAGCAGTTCTTC.

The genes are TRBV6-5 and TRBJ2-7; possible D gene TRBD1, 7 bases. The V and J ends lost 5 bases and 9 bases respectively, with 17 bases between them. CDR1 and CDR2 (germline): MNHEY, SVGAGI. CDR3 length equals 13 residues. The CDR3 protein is CASSSKGGTVQYF. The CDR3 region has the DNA TGTGCCAGCAGTAGCAAAGGCGGGACAGTGCAGTACTTC.

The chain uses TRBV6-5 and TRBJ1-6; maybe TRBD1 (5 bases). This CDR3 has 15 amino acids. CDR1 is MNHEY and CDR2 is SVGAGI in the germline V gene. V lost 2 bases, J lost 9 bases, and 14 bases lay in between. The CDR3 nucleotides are TGTGCCAGCAGTTACAACGAAGGGGATGGTTCACCCCTCCACTTT. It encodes CASSYNEGDGSPLHF.

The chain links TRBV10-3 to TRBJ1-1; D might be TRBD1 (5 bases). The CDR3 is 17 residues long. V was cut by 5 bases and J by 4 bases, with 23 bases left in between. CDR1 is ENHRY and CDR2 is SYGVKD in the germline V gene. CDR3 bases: TGTGCCATCAGTTGGGGAGCCGGGGGTCCTGAAGGCACTGAAGCTTTCTTT. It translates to CAISWGAGGPEGTEAFF.

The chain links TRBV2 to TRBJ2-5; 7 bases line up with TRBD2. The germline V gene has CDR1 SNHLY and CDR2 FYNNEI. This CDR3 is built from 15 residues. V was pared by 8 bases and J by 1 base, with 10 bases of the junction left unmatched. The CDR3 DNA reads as TGTGCCAGCCCCCGGGGGGTGGGGACCCAAGAGACCCAGTACTTC. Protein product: CASPRGVGTQETQYF.

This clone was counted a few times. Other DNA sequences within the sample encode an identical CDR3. CDR3 nucleotide sequence: TGTGCCAGCCTCGCGGGGGGTAGCACAGATACGCAGTATTTT. The encoded protein is CASLAGGSTDTQYF. The J gene is TRBJ2-3, the V gene TRBV7-9; the match to TRBD2 covers 8 bases. The CDR3 extends over 14 amino acids. The trim removed 8 bases at V and 0 bases at J, leaving 4 bases unmatched. Germline V gives CDR1 SEHNR, CDR2 FQNEAQ (reference sequence).

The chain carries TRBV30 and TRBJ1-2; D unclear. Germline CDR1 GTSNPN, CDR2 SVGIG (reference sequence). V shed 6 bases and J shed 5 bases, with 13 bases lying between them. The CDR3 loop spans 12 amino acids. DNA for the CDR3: TGTGCCTGTGAAGGAGGTTGGTATGGCTACACCTTC. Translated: CACEGGWYGYTF.

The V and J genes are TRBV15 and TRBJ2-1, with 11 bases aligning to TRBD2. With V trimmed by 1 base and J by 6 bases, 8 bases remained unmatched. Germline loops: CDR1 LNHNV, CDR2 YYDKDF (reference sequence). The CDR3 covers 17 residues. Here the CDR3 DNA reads TGTGCCACCAGCAGAGGCCTCCTAGCGGGGGGCGGCAATGAGCAGTTCTTC. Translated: CATSRGLLAGGGNEQFF. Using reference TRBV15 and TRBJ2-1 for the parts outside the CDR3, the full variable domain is DAMVIQNPRYQVTQFGKPVTLSCSQTLNHNVMYWYQQKSSQAPKLLFHYYDKDFNNEADTPDNFQSRRPNTSFCFLDIRSPGLGDTAMYLCATSRGLLAGGGNEQFFGPGTRLTVL.

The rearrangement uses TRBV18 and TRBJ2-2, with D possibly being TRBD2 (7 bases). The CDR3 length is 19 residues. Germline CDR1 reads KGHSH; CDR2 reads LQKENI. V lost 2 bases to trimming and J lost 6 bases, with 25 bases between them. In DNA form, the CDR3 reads TGTGCCAGCTCACCATTCGCCCATGGGGGGGCGACGTGGTCCGGGGAGCTGTTTTTT. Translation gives CASSPFAHGGATWSGELFF.

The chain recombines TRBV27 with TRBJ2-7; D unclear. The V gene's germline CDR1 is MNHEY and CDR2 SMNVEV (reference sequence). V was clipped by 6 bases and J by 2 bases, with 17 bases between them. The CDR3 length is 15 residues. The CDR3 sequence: CASSYSGGFPYEQYF. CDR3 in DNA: TGTGCCAGCAGCTATTCCGGCGGATTTCCCTACGAGCAGTACTTC.

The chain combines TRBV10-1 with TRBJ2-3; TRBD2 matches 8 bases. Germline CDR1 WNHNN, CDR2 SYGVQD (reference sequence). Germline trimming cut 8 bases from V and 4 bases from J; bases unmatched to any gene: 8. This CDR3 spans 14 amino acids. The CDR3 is CASSTGGYPDTQYF. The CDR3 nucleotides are TGCGCCAGCTCGACGGGGGGGTACCCAGATACGCAGTATTTT.

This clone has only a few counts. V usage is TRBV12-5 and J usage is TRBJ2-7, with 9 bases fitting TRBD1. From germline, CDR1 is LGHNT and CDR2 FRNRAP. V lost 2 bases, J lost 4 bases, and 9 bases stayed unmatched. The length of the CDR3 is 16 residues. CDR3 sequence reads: CASGLPGVQGAYEQYF. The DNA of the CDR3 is TGTGCTAGTGGTTTGCCCGGGGTACAGGGGGCGTACGAGCAGTACTTC.

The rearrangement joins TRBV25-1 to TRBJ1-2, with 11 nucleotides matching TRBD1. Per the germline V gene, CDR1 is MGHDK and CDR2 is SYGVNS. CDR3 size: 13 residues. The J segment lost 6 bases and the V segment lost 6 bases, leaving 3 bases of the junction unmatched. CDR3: CASSVGQGDGYTF. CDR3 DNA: TGTGCCAGCAGCGTGGGACAGGGGGATGGCTACACCTTC.

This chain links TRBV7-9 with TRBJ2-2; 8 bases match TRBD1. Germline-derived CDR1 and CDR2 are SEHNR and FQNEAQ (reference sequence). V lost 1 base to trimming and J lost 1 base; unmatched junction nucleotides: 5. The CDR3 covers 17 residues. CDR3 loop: CASSLVPGQENTGELFF. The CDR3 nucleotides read TGTGCCAGCAGCTTAGTTCCGGGACAGGAGAACACCGGGGAGCTGTTTTTT.

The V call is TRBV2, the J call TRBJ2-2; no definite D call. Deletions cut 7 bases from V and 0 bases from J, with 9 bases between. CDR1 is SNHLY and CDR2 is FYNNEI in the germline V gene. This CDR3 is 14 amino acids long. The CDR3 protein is CASTRPANTGELFF. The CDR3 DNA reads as TGTGCCAGCACCCGTCCGGCGAACACCGGGGAGCTGTTTTTT. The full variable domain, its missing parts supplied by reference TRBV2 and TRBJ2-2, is EPEVTQTPSHQVTQMGQEVILRCVPISNHLYFYWYRQILGQKVEFLVSFYNNEISEKSEIFDDQFSVERPDGSNFTLKIRSTKLEDSAMYFCASTRPANTGELFFGEGSRLTVL.

CDR3 DNA: TGTGCCAGCAGCTTTTCGGGGGTGGATCAGCCCCAGCATTTT. It is translated as CASSFSGVDQPQHF. The rearrangement joins TRBV7-9 to TRBJ1-5, with a tentative D call TRBD1 (5 bases). The length of the CDR3 is 14 residues. Germline CDR1 reads SEHNR; CDR2 reads FQNEAQ (reference sequence). V gave up 3 bases and J gave up 5 bases, with 11 bases separating them.

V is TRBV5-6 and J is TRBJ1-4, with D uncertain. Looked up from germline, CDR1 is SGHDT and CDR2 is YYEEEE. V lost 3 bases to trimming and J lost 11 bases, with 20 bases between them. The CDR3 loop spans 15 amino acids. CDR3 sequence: CASSSGGNIGLKLFF. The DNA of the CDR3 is TGTGCCAGCAGCTCCGGAGGGAACATTGGGTTGAAACTGTTTTTT.

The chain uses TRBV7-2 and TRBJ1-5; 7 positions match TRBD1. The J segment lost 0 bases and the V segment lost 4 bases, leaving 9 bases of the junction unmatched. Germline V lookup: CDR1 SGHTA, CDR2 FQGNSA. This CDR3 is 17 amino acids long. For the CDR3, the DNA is TGTGCCAGCAGCTCGCCGACAGGGCCTTATAGCAATCAGCCCCAGCATTTT. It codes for CASSSPTGPYSNQPQHF.

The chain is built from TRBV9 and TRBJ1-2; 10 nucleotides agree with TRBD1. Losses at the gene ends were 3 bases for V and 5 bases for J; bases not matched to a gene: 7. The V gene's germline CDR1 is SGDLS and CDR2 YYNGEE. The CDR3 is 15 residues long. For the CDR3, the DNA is TGTGCCAGCAGCGCCGAACCGGACAGGGGGTATGGCTACACCTTC. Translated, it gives CASSAEPDRGYGYTF.

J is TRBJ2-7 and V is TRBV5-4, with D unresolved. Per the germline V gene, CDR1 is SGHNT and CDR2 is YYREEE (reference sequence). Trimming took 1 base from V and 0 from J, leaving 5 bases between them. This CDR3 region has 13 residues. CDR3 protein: CASSLPSSYEQYF. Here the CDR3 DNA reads TGTGCCAGCAGCTTGCCCAGCTCCTACGAGCAGTACTTC.